A single sample gave rise to the 26 T cell receptor beta chains below, sequenced in a study of T cell repertoires in cytomegalovirus infection. TCRdb used MiXCR to reprocess the reads, holding one entry per CDR3 protein. The data contain about 100,000 distinct CDR3 sequences, approximately 15% of them singletons. Sequenced sample: PBMCs. These receptors came from a human donor in good health (CMV status not recorded). Some clones in this sample may be carry-over from other donors' samples.

J is TRBJ2-7 and V is TRBV6-5; TRBD1 is a possible D gene (7 bases). V was pared by 5 bases and J by 8 bases, with 19 bases between. The germline gives CDR1 MNHEY, CDR2 SVGAGI. The CDR3 has 14 amino acids. CDR3 in amino acids: CASSSSMTGTQQYF. CDR3 DNA: TGTGCCAGCAGTAGCTCTATGACAGGGACTCAGCAGTACTTC.

The gene calls are TRBV12-3 or TRBV12-4 and TRBJ2-7, with D possibly being TRBD1 (6 bases). Trimming took 6 bases from V and 3 from J, leaving 15 bases between them. There are 14 residues in the CDR3. The chain's CDR3 is CASSRTYRDYEQYF. CDR3 DNA sequence: TGTGCCAGCAGCCGCACCTACAGGGACTACGAGCAGTACTTC.

This clonotype was counted ten times or more. The V gene is TRBV7-2, the J gene TRBJ1-5, with 12 positions matching TRBD1. V shed 1 base, J shed 6 bases, and the junction held 4 bases outside the gene matches. The CDR3 sequence is 16 residues long. Germline loops: CDR1 SGHTA, CDR2 FQGNSA. The CDR3 DNA reads as TGTGCCAGCAGCTTAGGGCGGGACAGGGGGCCTCAGCCCCAGCATTTT. Protein sequence: CASSLGRDRGPQPQHF.

In this sample, this clonotype turned up many times. The chain links TRBV12-3 or TRBV12-4 to TRBJ1-1; D possibly corresponds to TRBD1 (6 bases). The CDR3 covers 16 residues. V was shortened by 6 bases and J by 3 bases, with 20 bases between the two germline ends. This chain's CDR3 is CASRRTGGGGHTEAFF. CDR3 DNA sequence: TGTGCCAGCAGGAGAACAGGTGGGGGCGGTCACACTGAAGCTTTCTTT.

This clonotype was seen more than once but under ten times. The chain recombines TRBV3-1 with TRBJ2-7; D gene uncertain. Trimming pared 8 bases from V and 6 bases from J, leaving 23 bases between. The CDR3 runs to 15 residues. The germline V gene has CDR1 LGHDT and CDR2 YNNKEL (reference sequence). DNA of the CDR3: TGTGCCAGCCGGCCAATGGCAGGCACTACGGGCGAGCAGTACTTC. Translating gives CASRPMAGTTGEQYF.

The J gene is TRBJ1-2, the V gene TRBV20-1; the match to TRBD1 covers 9 bases. Germline CDR1 DFQATT, CDR2 SNEGSKA (reference sequence). This CDR3 contains 11 residues. CDR3 region: CRGQGSYGYTF. DNA of the CDR3: TGCAGGGGACAGGGAAGTTATGGCTACACCTTC.

This clonotype was seen repeatedly, ten times or more. The chain couples TRBV7-2 to TRBJ1-1, with 8 bases that match TRBD1. V dropped 5 bases and J dropped 4; count of bases not matched to a gene: 6. Germline CDR1 and CDR2: SGHTA and FQGNSA. The CDR3 is 14 residues long. The CDR3 DNA follows: TGTGCCAGCAGCGTTCAGGGGGCTGGCACTGAAGCTTTCTTT. Translated: CASSVQGAGTEAFF. Full variable domain (outside the CDR3, taken from reference TRBV7-2 and TRBJ1-1): GAGVSQSPSNKVTEKGKDVELRCDPISGHTALYWYRQSLGQGLEFLIYFQGNSAPDKSGLPSDRFSAERTGGSVSTLTIQRTQQEDSAVYLCASSVQGAGTEAFFGQGTRLTVV.

Worth noting for this clonotype: A much larger clone sits a single nucleotide away, making a read error possible. The CDR3 DNA reads TGTGCCAGCAGCTACGAATTCTATGGCCACACCTTC. Translated: CASSYEFYGHTF. The chain joins TRBV5-5 to TRBJ1-2; D gene ambiguous. This CDR3 spans 12 amino acids. Germline values: CDR1 SGHKS, CDR2 YYEKEE (reference sequence). The full variable domain, completed using reference TRBV5-5 and TRBJ1-2, is DAGVTQSPTHLIKTRGQQVTLRCSPISGHKSVSWYQQVLGQGPQFIFQYYEKEERGRGNFPDRFSARQFPNYSSELNVNALLLGDSALYLCASSYEFYGHTFGSGTRLTVV.

This clonotype turned up a few times. The rearrangement uses TRBV25-1 and TRBJ2-7, with 10 positions matching TRBD1. There are 14 residues in the CDR3. Unmatched junction bases numbered 7, after V lost 6 bases and J lost 5 bases. Per germline, CDR1 MGHDK and CDR2 SYGVNS. The CDR3 bases are TGTGCCAGCAGCTCCGGGACAGGGGTCCACGAGCAGTACTTC. Translation: CASSSGTGVHEQYF.

This clonotype was seen repeatedly, ten times or more. The chain is built from TRBV5-4 and TRBJ2-6; D may be TRBD1 or TRBD2 (6 bases each). V was shortened by 2 bases and J by 0 bases, with 12 bases between the two germline ends. The CDR3 runs to 17 residues. Germline CDR1 and CDR2: SGHNT and YYREEE (reference sequence). The CDR3 bases are TGTGCCAGCAGCTTTGGGGGGCGGAGCTCTGGGGCCAACGTCCTGACTTTC. It codes for CASSFGGRSSGANVLTF.

This clonotype was counted many times. The chain has TRBV6-2 or TRBV6-3 and TRBJ2-7; the match to TRBD2 covers 13 bases. Germline loops: CDR1 MNHEY, CDR2 SVGEGT. The junction had 7 bases not matched to a gene; V was cut back by 5 bases and J by 0 bases. The length of the CDR3 is 17 residues. As DNA, the CDR3 is TGTGCCAGCAGTCCGCGGACTAGCGGGGGCAGCTCCTACGAGCAGTACTTC. Amino acid sequence: CASSPRTSGGSSYEQYF.

This clonotype was seen a handful of times. J is TRBJ2-1 and V is TRBV12-3 or TRBV12-4, with 10 bases matching TRBD1. The CDR3 is 15 amino acids. V dropped 5 bases and J dropped 6; count of bases not matched to a gene: 7. The CDR3 is CASSRQGAQLNEQFF. CDR3 nucleotides: TGTGCCAGCAGTCGACAGGGGGCGCAACTCAATGAGCAGTTCTTC.

This clonotype came up a few times. The rearrangement uses TRBV7-8 and TRBJ2-1; the match to TRBD1 covers 9 bases. The ends lost 2 bases at V and 8 bases at J; junction bases unmatched: 16. Germline values: CDR1 SGHVS, CDR2 FQNEAQ. This CDR3 is 18 amino acids long. The DNA for the CDR3 is TGTGCCAGCAGCTTAAACCCCAGGAGAGACAGGGGGAACCATGAGCAGTTCTTC. Translation gives CASSLNPRRDRGNHEQFF. The whole variable domain, remainder taken from reference TRBV7-8 and TRBJ2-1, is GAGVSQSPRYKVAKRGQDVALRCDPISGHVSLFWYQQALGQGPEFLTYFQNEAQLDKSGLPSDRFFAERPEGSVSTLKIQRTQQEDSAVYLCASSLNPRRDRGNHEQFFGPGTRLTVL.

Worth noting for this clonotype: This sequence may be a read error, since a much larger clone differs from it by one base. The chain joins TRBV7-2 to TRBJ2-7; D is ambiguous. CDR3 length: 10 amino acids. Germline V CDR1 and CDR2: SGHTA, FQGNSA. V lost 11 bases, J lost 3 bases, and 8 bases lay in between. The CDR3 DNA reads TGTGCCTGCGGTTTCTACGAGCAGTACTTC. Its protein is CACGFYEQYF.

The chain employs TRBV20-1 and TRBJ1-5, with a tentative D call TRBD1 (6 bases). The CDR3 sequence is 15 residues long. V lost 4 bases, J lost 5 bases, and 18 bases lay in between. Germline V gives CDR1 DFQATT, CDR2 SNEGSKA (reference sequence). In nucleotides, the CDR3 is TGCAGTGCTACCCCCAGGGGCTTATATGATCAGCCCCAGCATTTT. It encodes CSATPRGLYDQPQHF.

This clonotype was seen just once. The chain combines TRBV20-1 with TRBJ1-5; unclear D gene. This CDR3 region has 12 residues. The V gene lost 4 bases and the J gene lost 6 bases, with 10 bases spanning the gap. Looked up from germline, CDR1 is DFQATT and CDR2 is SNEGSKA (reference sequence). In nucleotides, the CDR3 is TGCAGTGCTAATTCTGCCGGTCAGCCCCAGCATTTT. Its translation: CSANSAGQPQHF.

This clonotype was seen many times. The gene calls are TRBV28 and TRBJ2-4, with D possibly TRBD1 on 5 matching bases. Trimming stripped 5 bases from V and 0 bases from J, with 17 bases between. Germline V CDR1 and CDR2: MDHEN, SYDVKM. This CDR3 has 17 residues. CDR3 residues: CASSPNRQTLAKNIQYF. In DNA, the CDR3 is TGTGCCAGCAGTCCTAACCGACAGACTCTAGCCAAAAACATTCAGTACTTC.

The sample holds many counts of this clonotype. J is TRBJ2-1 and V is TRBV10-3, with 9 bases that match TRBD1. V shed 4 bases, J shed 6 bases, and the junction held 1 base outside the gene matches. Germline V gene lookup returns CDR1 ENHRY and CDR2 SYGVKD. The CDR3 totals 13 residues. The CDR3 reads CAISVGQGNEQFF. DNA for the CDR3: TGTGCCATCAGTGTGGGACAGGGCAATGAGCAGTTCTTC.

Worth noting for this clonotype: One end of the junction does not line up with germline, which may come from a read error. This chain joins TRBV9 and TRBJ2-7; D is unclear. The CDR3 has 14 residues. The germline CDR1 and CDR2 sequences are SGDLS and YYNGEE. In DNA form, the CDR3 reads TGTTCCAGCAGCGTAGGAAGTACCGACTACGAGCAGTACTTC. As protein: CSSSVGSTDYEQYF.

This clonotype was observed at least ten times. The chain combines TRBV6-5 with TRBJ2-1; D call uncertain. Germline lookup yields CDR1 MNHEY and CDR2 SVGAGI. This CDR3 is 12 amino acids long. Between the trimmed V and J ends, which lost 6 bases and 11 bases, there was a span of 14 bases. The CDR3 DNA sequence: TGTGCCAGCAGGTCAACGGAGTTCCAGCAGTTCTTC. This gives the protein CASRSTEFQQFF.

This clonotype has a count of ten or more. The chain couples TRBV7-2 to TRBJ2-1; 9 bases are a match to TRBD2. Germline CDR1 SGHTA, CDR2 FQGNSA. The ends lost 3 bases at V and 5 bases at J; junction bases unmatched: 5. CDR3 size: 15 residues. CDR3 protein: CASSFQRGVNNEQFF. The DNA for the CDR3 is TGTGCCAGCAGCTTCCAGCGGGGGGTAAACAATGAGCAGTTCTTC.

This sequence joins TRBV14 and TRBJ2-2; the D is unclear. CDR3 length equals 12 residues. Per the germline V gene, CDR1 is SGHDN and CDR2 is FVKESK. Trimming stripped 0 bases from V and 8 bases from J, with 4 bases between. CDR3 sequence: CASSQEPGELFF. The CDR3 bases are TGTGCCAGCAGCCAAGAACCTGGGGAGCTGTTTTTT. Filled out from reference TRBV14 and TRBJ2-2, the complete variable domain reads EAGVTQFPSHSVIEKGQTVTLRCDPISGHDNLYWYRRVMGKEIKFLLHFVKESKQDESGMPNNRFLAERTGGTYSTLKVQPAELEDSGVYFCASSQEPGELFFGEGSRLTVL.

This clonotype was observed a few times. The genes are TRBV5-1 and TRBJ2-7, with no clear D. The CDR3 loop spans 14 amino acids. CDR1 and CDR2 (germline): SGHRS, YFSETQ. V shed 1 base and J shed 3 bases, with 11 bases lying between them. CDR3 amino acids: CASSLRATHYEQYF. The DNA of the CDR3 is TGCGCCAGCAGCTTGCGTGCGACGCACTACGAGCAGTACTTC.

Regarding this clonotype: A read error may account for a junction end that differs from germline. J is TRBJ1-2 and V is TRBV9, with D unresolved. Germline V gene data show CDR1 as SGDLS and CDR2 as YYNGEE. The CDR3 sequence is 17 residues long. Written as DNA, the CDR3 is TGTGTCAGCAGCGTAGACCCCCTGAGAGGCCTGTCCTATGGCTACACCTTC. It specifies CVSSVDPLRGLSYGYTF. Variable domain in full (rest from reference TRBV9 and TRBJ1-2): DSGVTQTPKHLITATGQRVTLRCSPRSGDLSVYWYQQSLDQGLQFLIQYYNGEERAKGNILERFSAQQFPDLHSELNLSSLELGDSALYFCVSSVDPLRGLSYGYTFGSGTRLTVV.

This clonotype showed up many times. V and J are TRBV7-3 and TRBJ1-3; 12 nucleotides line up with TRBD1. The J segment lost 0 bases and the V segment lost 4 bases, leaving 16 bases of the junction unmatched. Germline CDR1 reads SGHTA; CDR2 reads FQGTGA. The CDR3 has 21 amino acids. This CDR3 reads CASSSQAPGTGGFHSGNTIYF. The CDR3 nucleotides are TGTGCCAGCAGCTCCCAAGCCCCCGGGACAGGGGGCTTTCACTCTGGAAACACCATATATTTT.

V and J are TRBV4-1 and TRBJ1-1, with D unresolved. Germline V gene lookup returns CDR1 MGHRA and CDR2 YSYEKL. With 2 bases removed from V and 5 bases from J, the gap between germline ends came to 9 bases. The CDR3 spans 13 residues. CDR3 sequence: CASSQFARTEAFF. CDR3 DNA: TGCGCCAGCAGCCAATTTGCCCGTACTGAAGCTTTCTTT.